The present entry profiles one T cell receptor (beta chain) with its context. Its specificity is not known. The data originate from a study of T cell responses to AZD1222 COVID-19 vaccine. Background on the study: Second-dose recipients at about 4 or about 12 weeks were treated as one pooled group. Whole-study results and caveats: Unmutated regions of variants are reportedly targeted by nearly half of spike-specific TCRs. There were repertoire samples only from the period after the peak T cell response. There were mostly white British donors and more females than males, and clonal diversity was possibly underestimated.

Some clones are missing from TCRdb's copy, which holds only in-frame ones; the method was immunoSEQ multiplex PCR. The data hold roughly 150,000 clones, with about 91% observed a single time. This CDR3 spans 13 amino acids. Trimming left V 8 bases short and J 10 bases short, with 20 bases between. CDR1 is MNHEY, CDR2 SVGAGI, per germline. The chain is built from TRBV6-5 and TRBJ1-2, with D possibly TRBD1 on 6 matching bases. The TCR was taken from an adult in good health. The material sequenced was peripheral blood, taken on day 0 of AZD1222 vaccination. The CDR3 sequence is CASQASSRQDYTF. The CDR3 nucleotides read TGTGCCAGCCAAGCCAGCTCAAGACAGGACTACACCTTC.